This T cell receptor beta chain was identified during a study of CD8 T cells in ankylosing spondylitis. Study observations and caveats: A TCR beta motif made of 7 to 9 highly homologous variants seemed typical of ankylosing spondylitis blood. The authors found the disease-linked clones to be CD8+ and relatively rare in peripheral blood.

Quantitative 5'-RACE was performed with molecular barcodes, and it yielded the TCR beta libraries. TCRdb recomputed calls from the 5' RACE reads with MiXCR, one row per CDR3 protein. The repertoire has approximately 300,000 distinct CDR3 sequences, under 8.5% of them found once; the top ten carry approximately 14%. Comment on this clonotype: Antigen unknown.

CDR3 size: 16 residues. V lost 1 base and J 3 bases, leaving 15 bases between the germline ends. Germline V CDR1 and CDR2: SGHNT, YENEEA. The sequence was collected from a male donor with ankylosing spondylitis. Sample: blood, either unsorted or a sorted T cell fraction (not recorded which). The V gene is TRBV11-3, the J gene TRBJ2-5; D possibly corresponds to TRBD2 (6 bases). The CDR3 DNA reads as TGTGCCAGCAGCTTAGCTGCCCTAGGAGGGGAAGAGACCCAGTACTTC. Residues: CASSLAALGGEETQYF.